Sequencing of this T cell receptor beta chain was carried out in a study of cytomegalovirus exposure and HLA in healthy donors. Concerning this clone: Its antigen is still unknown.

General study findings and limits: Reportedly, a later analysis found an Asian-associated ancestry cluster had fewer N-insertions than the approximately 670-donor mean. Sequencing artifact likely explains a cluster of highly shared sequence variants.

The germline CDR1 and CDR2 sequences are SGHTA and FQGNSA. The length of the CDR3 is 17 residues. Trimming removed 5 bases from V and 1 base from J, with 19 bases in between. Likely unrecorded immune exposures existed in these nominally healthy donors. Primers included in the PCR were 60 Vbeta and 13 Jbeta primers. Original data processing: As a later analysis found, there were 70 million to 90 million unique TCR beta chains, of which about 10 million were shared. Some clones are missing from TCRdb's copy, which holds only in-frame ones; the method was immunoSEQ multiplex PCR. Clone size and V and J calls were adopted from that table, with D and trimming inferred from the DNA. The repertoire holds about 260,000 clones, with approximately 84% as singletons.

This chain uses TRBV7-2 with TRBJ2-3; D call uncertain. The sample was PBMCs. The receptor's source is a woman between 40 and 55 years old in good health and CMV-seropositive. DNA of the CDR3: TGTGCCAGCAGCCCCCTAGTCAGCTCCAGCGGCACAGATACGCAGTATTTT. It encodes CASSPLVSSSGTDTQYF.